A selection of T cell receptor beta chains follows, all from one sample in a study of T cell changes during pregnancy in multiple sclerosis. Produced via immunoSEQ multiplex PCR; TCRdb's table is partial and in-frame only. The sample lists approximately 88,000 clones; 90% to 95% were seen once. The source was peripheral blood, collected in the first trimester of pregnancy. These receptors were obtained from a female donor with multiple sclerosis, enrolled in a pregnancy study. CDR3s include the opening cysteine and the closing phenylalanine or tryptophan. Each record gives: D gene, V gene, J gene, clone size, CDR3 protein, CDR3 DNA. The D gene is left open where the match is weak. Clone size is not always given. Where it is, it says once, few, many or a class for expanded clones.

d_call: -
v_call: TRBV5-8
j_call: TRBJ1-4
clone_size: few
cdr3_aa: CASSFGGKANEKLFF
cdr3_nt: TGTGCCAGCAGCTTCGGGGGGAAGGCAAATGAAAAACTGTTTTTT

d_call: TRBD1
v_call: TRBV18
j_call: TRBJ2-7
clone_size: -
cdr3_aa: CASSPLGQEGYEQYF
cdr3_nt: TGTGCCAGCTCACCACTCGGACAGGAAGGCTACGAGCAGTACTTC

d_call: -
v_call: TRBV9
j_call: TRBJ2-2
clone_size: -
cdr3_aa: CASSGDRPLVGSGELFF
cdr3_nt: TGTGCCAGCAGCGGAGACAGGCCCCTTGTAGGTTCCGGGGAGCTGTTTTTT

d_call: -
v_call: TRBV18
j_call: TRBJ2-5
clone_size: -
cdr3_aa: CASSPQETQYF
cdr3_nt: TGTGCCAGCTCACCCCAGGAGACCCAGTACTTC

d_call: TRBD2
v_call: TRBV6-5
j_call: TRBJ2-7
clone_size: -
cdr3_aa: CASTGGRSYEQYF
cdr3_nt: TGTGCCAGCACGGGGGGTAGGTCCTACGAGCAGTACTTC

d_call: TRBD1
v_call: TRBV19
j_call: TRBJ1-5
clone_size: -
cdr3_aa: CASSSIGQGNQPQHF
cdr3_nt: TGTGCCAGTAGTAGCATAGGACAGGGCAATCAGCCCCAGCATTTT

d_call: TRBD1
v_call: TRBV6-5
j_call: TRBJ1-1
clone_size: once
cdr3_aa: CASSYRGGQAEAFF
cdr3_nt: TGTGCCAGCAGTTACAGGGGCGGACAGGCTGAAGCTTTCTTT

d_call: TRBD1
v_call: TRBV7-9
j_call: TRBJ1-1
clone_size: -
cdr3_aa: CASSLLWRTGGEGTEAFF
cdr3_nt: TGTGCCAGCAGCTTACTTTGGCGGACAGGGGGAGAGGGAACTGAAGCTTTCTTT

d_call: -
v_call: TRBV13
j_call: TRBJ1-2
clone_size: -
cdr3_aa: CASSLGRGWYGYTF
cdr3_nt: TGTGCCAGCAGCTTAGGCCGGGGTTGGTATGGCTACACCTTC

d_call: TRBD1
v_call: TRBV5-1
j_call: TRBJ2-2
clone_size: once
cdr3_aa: CASSLRQGPGTGELFF
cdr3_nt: TGCGCCAGCAGCTTGCGACAGGGGCCGGGAACCGGGGAGCTGTTTTTT

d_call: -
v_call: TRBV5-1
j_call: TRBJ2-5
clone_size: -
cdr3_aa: CASTMGETQYF
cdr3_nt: TGCGCCAGCACGATGGGCGAGACCCAGTACTTC

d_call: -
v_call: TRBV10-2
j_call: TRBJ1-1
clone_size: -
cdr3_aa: CASSESGAPNTEAFF
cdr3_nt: TGCGCCAGCAGCGAGAGTGGGGCACCGAACACTGAAGCTTTCTTT

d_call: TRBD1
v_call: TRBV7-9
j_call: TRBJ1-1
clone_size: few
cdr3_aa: CASRTGQSNTEAFF
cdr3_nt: TGTGCCAGCAGAACGGGACAGTCCAACACTGAAGCTTTCTTT

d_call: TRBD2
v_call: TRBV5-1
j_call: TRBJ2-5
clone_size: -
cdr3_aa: CASRIGGGTRETQYF
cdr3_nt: TGCGCCAGCAGGATTGGCGGGGGGACCCGGGAGACCCAGTACTTC

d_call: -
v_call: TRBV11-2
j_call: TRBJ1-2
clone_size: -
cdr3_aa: CASSPTGNYGYTF
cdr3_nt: TGTGCCAGCAGCCCCACAGGGAACTATGGCTACACCTTC

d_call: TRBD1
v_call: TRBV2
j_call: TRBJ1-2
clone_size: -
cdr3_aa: CASSGGVGQLNF
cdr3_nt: TGTGCCAGCAGTGGGGGGGTGGGACAGCTCAACTTC

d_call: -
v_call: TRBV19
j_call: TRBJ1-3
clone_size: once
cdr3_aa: CASKTVHSGNTIYF
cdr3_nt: TGTGCCAGCAAGACAGTACATTCTGGAAACACCATATATTTT

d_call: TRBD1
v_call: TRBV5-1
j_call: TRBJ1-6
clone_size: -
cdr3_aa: CASSPGQGFSGTNSPLHF
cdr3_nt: TGCGCCAGCAGCCCGGGACAGGGATTCAGCGGGACTAATTCACCCCTCCACTTT

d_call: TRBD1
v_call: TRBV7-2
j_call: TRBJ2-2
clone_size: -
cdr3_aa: CASSSHDRGGTGELFF
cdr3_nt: TGTGCCAGCAGCTCGCACGACAGGGGCGGCACCGGGGAGCTGTTTTTT

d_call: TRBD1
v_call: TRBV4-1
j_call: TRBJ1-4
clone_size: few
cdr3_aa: CASSQAGTGAEKLFF
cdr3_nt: TGCGCCAGCAGCCAAGCCGGGACAGGGGCTGAAAAACTGTTTTTT

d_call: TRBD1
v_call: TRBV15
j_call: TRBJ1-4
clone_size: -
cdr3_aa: CATSREQGSSEKLFF
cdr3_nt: TGTGCCACCAGCAGAGAACAGGGGAGTTCGGAAAAACTGTTTTTT

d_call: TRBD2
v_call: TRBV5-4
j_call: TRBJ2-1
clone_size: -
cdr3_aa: CASSLASGGANEQFF
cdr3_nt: TGTGCCAGCAGCTTGGCTAGCGGGGGGGCCAATGAGCAGTTCTTC

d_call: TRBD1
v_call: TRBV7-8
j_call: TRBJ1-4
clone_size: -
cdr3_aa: CASGQGAQNANEKLFF
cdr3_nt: TGTGCCAGCGGACAGGGGGCGCAAAACGCGAATGAAAAACTGTTTTTT

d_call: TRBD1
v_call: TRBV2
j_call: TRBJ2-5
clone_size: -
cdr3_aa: CASNRGETQYF
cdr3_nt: TGTGCCAGCAACAGGGGAGAGACCCAGTACTTC

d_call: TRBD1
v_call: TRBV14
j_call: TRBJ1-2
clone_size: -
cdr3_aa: CARTVQGASYGYTF
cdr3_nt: TGTGCCAGGACGGTACAGGGGGCTAGCTATGGCTACACCTTC

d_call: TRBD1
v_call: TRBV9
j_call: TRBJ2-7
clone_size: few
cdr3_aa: CASSAQGTPYEQYF
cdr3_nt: TGTGCCAGCAGCGCACAGGGGACGCCCTACGAGCAGTACTTC

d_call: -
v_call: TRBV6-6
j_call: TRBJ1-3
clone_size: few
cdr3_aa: CASTPIGSISGNTIYF
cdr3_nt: TGTGCCAGCACCCCCATTGGCAGTATCTCTGGAAACACCATATATTTT

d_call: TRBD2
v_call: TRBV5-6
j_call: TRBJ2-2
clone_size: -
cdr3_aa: CASRSGLAVTGELFF
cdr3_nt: TGTGCCAGCAGATCGGGACTAGCGGTCACCGGGGAGCTGTTTTTT

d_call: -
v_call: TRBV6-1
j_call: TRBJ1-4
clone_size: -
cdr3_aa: CASSELGTTNEKLFF
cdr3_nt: TGTGCCAGCAGTGAGCTAGGAACAACTAATGAAAAACTGTTTTTT

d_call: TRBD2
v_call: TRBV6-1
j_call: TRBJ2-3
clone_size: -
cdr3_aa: CASSVLRELAGPSTDTQYF
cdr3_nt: TGTGCCAGCAGTGTACTACGTGAGCTAGCGGGGCCTAGCACAGATACGCAGTATTTT

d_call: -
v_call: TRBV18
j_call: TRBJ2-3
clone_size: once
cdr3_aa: CASSYTDTQYF
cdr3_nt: TGTGCCAGCTCATACACAGATACGCAGTATTTT

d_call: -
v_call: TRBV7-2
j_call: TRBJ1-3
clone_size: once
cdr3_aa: CASSPTGSSGNTIYF
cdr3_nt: TGTGCCAGCAGCCCAACAGGGAGCTCTGGAAACACCATATATTTT

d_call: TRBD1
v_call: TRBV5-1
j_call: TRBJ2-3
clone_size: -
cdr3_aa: CASSSGTGGFRDTQYF
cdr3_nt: TGCGCCAGCAGCTCCGGGACAGGGGGCTTCAGAGATACGCAGTATTTT

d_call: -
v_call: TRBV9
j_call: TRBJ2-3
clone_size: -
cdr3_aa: CASSEGGLVGGDTQYF
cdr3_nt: TGTGCCAGCAGCGAAGGTGGCCTAGTGGGGGGAGATACGCAGTATTTT

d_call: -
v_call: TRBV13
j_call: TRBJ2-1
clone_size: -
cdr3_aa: CASSPGTEGYVYGYNEQFF
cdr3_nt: TGTGCCAGCAGCCCCGGGACGGAGGGTTATGTGTACGGTTACAATGAGCAGTTCTTC

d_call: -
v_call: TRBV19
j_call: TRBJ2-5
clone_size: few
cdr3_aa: CASSMTIAVKETQYF
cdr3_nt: TGTGCCAGTAGTATGACAATAGCGGTCAAAGAGACCCAGTACTTC

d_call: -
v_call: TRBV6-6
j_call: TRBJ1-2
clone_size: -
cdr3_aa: CASSYGGVYGYTF
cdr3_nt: TGTGCCAGCAGTTACGGGGGCGTCTATGGCTACACCTTC

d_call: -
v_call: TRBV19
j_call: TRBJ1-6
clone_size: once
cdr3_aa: CASSIGEGMPSPLHF
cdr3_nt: TGTGCCAGTAGTATAGGGGAGGGGATGCCTTCACCCCTCCACTTT

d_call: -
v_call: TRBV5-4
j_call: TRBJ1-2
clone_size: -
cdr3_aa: CASSLPQGGPYGYTF
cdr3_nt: TGTGCCAGCAGCTTGCCCCAGGGAGGGCCATATGGCTACACCTTC

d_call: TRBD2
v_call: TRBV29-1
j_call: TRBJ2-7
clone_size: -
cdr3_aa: CSVEEGLAFEQYF
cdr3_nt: TGCAGCGTTGAAGAGGGACTAGCATTCGAGCAGTACTTC

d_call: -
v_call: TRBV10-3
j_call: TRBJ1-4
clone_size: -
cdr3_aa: CAISAGINEKLFF
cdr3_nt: TGTGCCATCAGTGCCGGGATTAATGAAAAACTGTTTTTT

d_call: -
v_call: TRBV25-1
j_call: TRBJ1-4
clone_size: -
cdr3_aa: CASSEYQAGAEKLFF
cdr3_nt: TGTGCCAGCAGTGAATATCAGGCAGGTGCTGAAAAACTGTTTTTT

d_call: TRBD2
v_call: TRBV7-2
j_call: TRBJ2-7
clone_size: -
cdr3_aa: CASSLELAGGPSSYEQYF
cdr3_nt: TGTGCCAGCAGCTTAGAGTTAGCGGGGGGTCCCAGCTCCTACGAGCAGTACTTC

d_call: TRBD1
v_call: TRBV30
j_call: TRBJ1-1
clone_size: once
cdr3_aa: CAWSPGQGTTEAFF
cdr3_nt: TGTGCCTGGAGCCCGGGACAGGGGACCACTGAAGCTTTCTTT

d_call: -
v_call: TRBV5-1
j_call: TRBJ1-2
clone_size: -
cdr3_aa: CASSHGTDYGYTF
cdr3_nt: TGCGCCAGCAGCCATGGGACTGACTATGGCTACACCTTC

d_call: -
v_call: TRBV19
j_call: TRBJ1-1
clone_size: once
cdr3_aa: CASSRGWGTNTEAFF
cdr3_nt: TGTGCCAGCTCACGAGGGTGGGGGACTAACACTGAAGCTTTCTTT

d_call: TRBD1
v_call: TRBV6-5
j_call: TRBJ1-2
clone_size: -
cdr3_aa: CASSYSQGAAPGYTF
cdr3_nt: TGTGCCAGCAGTTACTCCCAGGGGGCAGCTCCTGGCTACACCTTC

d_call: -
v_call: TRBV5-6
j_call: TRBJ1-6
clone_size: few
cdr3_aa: CASSFMNSPLHF
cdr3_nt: TGTGCCAGCAGCTTCATGAATTCACCCCTCCACTTT

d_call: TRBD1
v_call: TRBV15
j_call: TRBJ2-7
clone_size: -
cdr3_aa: CATSRAGQASSYEQYF
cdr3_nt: TGTGCCACCAGCAGAGCGGGACAGGCCAGCTCCTACGAGCAGTACTTC

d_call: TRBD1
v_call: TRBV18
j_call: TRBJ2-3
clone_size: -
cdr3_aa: CASSPPGQRGQDTQYF
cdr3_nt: TGTGCCAGCTCACCACCGGGTCAAAGGGGGCAGGATACGCAGTATTTT

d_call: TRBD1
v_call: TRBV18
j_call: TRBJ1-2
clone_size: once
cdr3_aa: CASSPTTGGNYGYTF
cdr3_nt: TGTGCCAGCTCGCCTACAACAGGGGGCAACTATGGCTACACCTTC

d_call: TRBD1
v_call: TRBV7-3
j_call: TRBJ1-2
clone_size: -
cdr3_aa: CASSLTGTGGTLYGYTF
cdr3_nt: TGTGCCAGCAGCTTAACGGGAACAGGGGGGACTCTCTATGGCTACACCTTC

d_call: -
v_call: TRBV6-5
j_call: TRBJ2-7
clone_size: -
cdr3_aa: CASSSGTFNYEQYF
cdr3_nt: TGTGCCAGCAGTTCCGGGACATTTAACTACGAGCAGTACTTC

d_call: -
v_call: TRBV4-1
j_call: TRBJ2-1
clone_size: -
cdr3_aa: CASSLPDRVEQFF
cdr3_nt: TGCGCCAGCAGCCTCCCCGACCGGGTAGAGCAGTTCTTC

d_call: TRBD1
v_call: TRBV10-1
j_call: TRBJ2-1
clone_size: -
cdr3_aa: CASSLSSSGTGYNEQFF
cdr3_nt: TGCGCCAGTTCCTTGAGCTCTTCCGGGACAGGGTACAATGAGCAGTTCTTC